This is a list of T cell receptor beta chains from one sample in a study of blood T cells in healthy people across ages. Each CDR3 protein gets one entry after TCRdb re-called the 5' RACE reads with MiXCR. The sample lists 650,000 to 800,000 distinct CDR3 sequences; around 43% were seen once. Sequences were obtained from blood. The receptors shown here come from a man aged 55 to 70 in good health. Each CDR3 is given with its conserved first and last residue. Each record gives: D gene, clone size, V gene, J gene, CDR3 length, CDR3 DNA, CDR3 protein. A D gene is named only where the DNA matches it firmly. Size is omitted from some rows. Given values are once, few, many or a class for expanded clones.

>.|few|TRBV20-1|TRBJ1-5|13
TGCAGTGCTAGTGGGGTTAGCAATCAGCCCCAGCATTTT
CSASGVSNQPQHF
>.|.|TRBV6-2/TRBV6-3|TRBJ2-6|11
TGTGCCAGCACATCCTCCAACGTCCTGACTTTC
CASTSSNVLTF
>TRBD1|.|TRBV7-2|TRBJ1-2|16
TGTGCCAGCAGCGCCAGACAGGGCGGGATCAACTATGGCTACACCTTC
CASSARQGGINYGYTF
>.|once|TRBV5-4|TRBJ2-1|16
TGTGCCAGCAGCCCTGAAGGGGCAAACTCCTACAATGAGCAGTTCTTC
CASSPEGANSYNEQFF
>TRBD1|.|TRBV6-2/TRBV6-3|TRBJ2-7|15
TGTGCCAGCAAAGGGACAGGGAAGGGAACCTACGAGCAGTACTTC
CASKGTGKGTYEQYF
>.|.|TRBV9|TRBJ2-7|14
TGTGCCAGCAGCGTGGCGGGCGGGAAAGACGAGCAGTACTTC
CASSVAGGKDEQYF
>TRBD2|.|TRBV30|TRBJ2-3|14
TGTGCCTGGATGGGCGGGGGGGCCCGAAATACGCAGTATTTT
CAWMGGGARNTQYF
>.|.|TRBV20-1|TRBJ2-3|14
TGCAGTGCTAGAGGCCAGGGCCGCACAGATACGCAGTATTTT
CSARGQGRTDTQYF
>.|.|TRBV25-1|TRBJ2-5|15
TGTGCCAGCAGCCCAACTGGACAGCCCCAAGAGACCCAGTACTTC
CASSPTGQPQETQYF
>.|few|TRBV9|TRBJ1-5|14
TGTGCCAGCAGTGAAACATATCTGGGACAGCCCCAGCATTTT
CASSETYLGQPQHF
>TRBD1|.|TRBV29-1|TRBJ2-7|14
TGCAGCGTTTTCGGCCGGGACAGGGGGCATGAGCAGTACTTC
CSVFGRDRGHEQYF
>.|few|TRBV6-2/TRBV6-3|TRBJ1-5|14
TGTGCCAGCAGCTACAGTTATAGCAATCAGCCCCAGCATTTT
CASSYSYSNQPQHF
>.|few|TRBV30|TRBJ2-1|12
TGTGCCTGGAGTAGGTTCGGGGATGAGCAGTTCTTC
CAWSRFGDEQFF
>TRBD1|.|TRBV3-1|TRBJ1-1|16
TGTGCCAGCAGCCGACGGACAGGGCTCATGAACACTGAAGCTTTCTTT
CASSRRTGLMNTEAFF
>TRBD2|once|TRBV7-9|TRBJ2-1|12
TGTGCCAGCAGCTTAGAGGCAGCGGGGCCGTTCTTC
CASSLEAAGPFF
>TRBD1|.|TRBV7-2|TRBJ1-5|14
TGTGCCAGCAGCTTAGGAGGGGGCGATCAGCCCCAGCATTTT
CASSLGGGDQPQHF
>.|.|TRBV20-1|TRBJ2-1|15
TGCAGTGCTAGCGTCCCGGCGGGACTCGGCAATGAGCAGTTCTTC
CSASVPAGLGNEQFF
>.|few|TRBV18|TRBJ2-7|13
TGTGCCAGCTCACCACCCGGGCAGTACGAGCAGTACTTC
CASSPPGQYEQYF
>.|.|TRBV18|TRBJ2-5|14
TGTGCCAGCTCACCACCTACAGGGCAAGAGACCCAGTACTTC
CASSPPTGQETQYF
>TRBD1|.|TRBV6-2/TRBV6-3|TRBJ2-7|14
TGTGCCAGTGGCTGGGGGACAGGGACCTACGAGCAGTACTTC
CASGWGTGTYEQYF
>TRBD2|once|TRBV6-2/TRBV6-3|TRBJ2-5|13
TGTGCCACTGGACTAGCGGGGGGTAATGAGCAGTACTTC
CATGLAGGNEQYF
>TRBD1|few|TRBV10-3|TRBJ2-7|15
TGTGCCATCAGTGAGTCGAGGGGACAGGCCTACGAGCAGTACTTC
CAISESRGQAYEQYF
>TRBD2|.|TRBV10-3|TRBJ2-1|15
TGTGCCTCAGGTCCCGGAGTAGCGGGAACTGGTGAGCAGTTCTTC
CASGPGVAGTGEQFF
>.|few|TRBV6-1|TRBJ2-3|14
TGTGCCAGCACGGACGGGTTCCGGGGGAGGACGCAGTATTTT
CASTDGFRGRTQYF
>.|few|TRBV4-1|TRBJ1-6|16
TGCGCCAGCAGCCAAGATCCGCCCTCCTATAATTCACCCCTCCACTTT
CASSQDPPSYNSPLHF
>TRBD1|.|TRBV12-3/TRBV12-4|TRBJ2-5|15
TGTGCCAGCAGTTTAATAAAGACAGGGAAAGAGACCCAGTACTTC
CASSLIKTGKETQYF
>.|.|TRBV2|TRBJ2-5|14
TGTGCCAGCAGGGCCCATGCAGGGGAAGAGACCCAGTACTTC
CASRAHAGEETQYF
>.|once|TRBV20-1|TRBJ2-7|13
TGCAGTGTCAACGGGGGCCGCGACTACGAGCAGTACTTC
CSVNGGRDYEQYF
>TRBD2|few|TRBV7-9|TRBJ2-5|18
TGTGCCAGCAGCCCTCGGGGGGGGGCACCCCTCGGTCAAGAGACCCAGTACTTC
CASSPRGGAPLGQETQYF
>TRBD1|.|TRBV20-1|TRBJ2-3|14
TGCAGTGCTCCCGACAGGGCTGGCGCAGATACGCAGTATTTT
CSAPDRAGADTQYF
>.|.|TRBV10-3|TRBJ2-7|13
TGTGCCATCAGTGAACCCCCACTTTACGAGCAGTACTTC
CAISEPPLYEQYF
>TRBD1|.|TRBV5-1|TRBJ2-7|15
TGCGCCAGCAGCTTCGGACAGGGGGCGGCCTACGAGCAGTACTTC
CASSFGQGAAYEQYF
>.|.|TRBV7-9|TRBJ2-7|14
TGTGCCAGCAGCTTAGATGGATTGGCCCACGAGCAGTACTTC
CASSLDGLAHEQYF
>.|.|TRBV3-1|TRBJ2-5|16
TGTGCCAGCAGCCAAGTCTGGGCAGGCCCCGGGGAGACCCAGTACTTC
CASSQVWAGPGETQYF
>TRBD2|.|TRBV10-3|TRBJ2-7|15
TGTGCCATCAGACCAGATAGCGGGAGTAGCTACGAGCAGTACTTC
CAIRPDSGSSYEQYF
>TRBD1|few|TRBV29-1|TRBJ2-1|11
TGCAGCGTTACAGGGGGCGATGAGCAGTTCTTC
CSVTGGDEQFF
>TRBD1|.|TRBV6-5|TRBJ2-6|18
TGTGCCAGCAGTTACGAGGGACAGGGGTTTCTTGGGGCCAACGTCCTGACTTTC
CASSYEGQGFLGANVLTF
>TRBD1|.|TRBV7-9|TRBJ2-1|15
TGTGCCAGCAGCTTAGATCGGACAGGGGGCGATGAGCAGTTCTTC
CASSLDRTGGDEQFF
>.|.|TRBV4-1|TRBJ2-1|17
TGCGCCAGCAGCCAAGGGGGGAGGCGTTTTGGACACAATGAGCAGTTCTTC
CASSQGGRRFGHNEQFF
>.|.|TRBV3-1|TRBJ1-1|13
TGTGCCAGCAGCCAAGCAGGTTTCACTGAAGCTTTCTTT
CASSQAGFTEAFF
>.|few|TRBV7-2|TRBJ2-3|16
TGTGCCAGCAACCCTAGCCAGGGGGGGATCACAGATACGCAGTATTTT
CASNPSQGGITDTQYF
>TRBD1|.|TRBV20-1|TRBJ2-5|14
TGCAGTGCTAGACCCCCCGGACAGGGGGAGACCCAGTACTTC
CSARPPGQGETQYF
>.|.|TRBV5-5|TRBJ1-1|17
TGTGCCAGCAGCCAGCGAGCAGGGACGGGAAAGAACACTGAAGCTTTCTTT
CASSQRAGTGKNTEAFF
>.|few|TRBV27|TRBJ2-3|17
TGTGCCGTGCTGAGGAGTTTGTGGGACTTGAGCACAGATACGCAGTATTTT
CAVLRSLWDLSTDTQYF
>.|.|TRBV20-1|TRBJ1-6|14
TGCAGTGCTAGAGAAGCGGGGGCCAATTCACCCCTCCACTTT
CSAREAGANSPLHF
>.|.|TRBV5-5|TRBJ1-6|17
TGTGCCAGCAGCTTGGACTCTGGGAGCTCCTATAATTCACCCCTCCACTTT
CASSLDSGSSYNSPLHF
>TRBD1|.|TRBV2|TRBJ2-1|17
TGTGCCAGCAGGCTTCCTGGACAGGGGTTCCTTTACAATGAGCAGTTCTTC
CASRLPGQGFLYNEQFF
>.|.|TRBV20-1|TRBJ2-6|14
TGCAGTGCTAGAGATATTTCTGGGGCCAACGTCCTGACTTTC
CSARDISGANVLTF
>TRBD1|.|TRBV29-1|TRBJ2-4|12
TGCAGCGTTGAACTCGCTAGGGGGCAGCAGTACTTC
CSVELARGQQYF
>TRBD1|.|TRBV12-3/TRBV12-4|TRBJ2-5|15
TGTGCCAGCAGCCGTGTGACAGGGGTTGGAGAGACCCAGTACTTC
CASSRVTGVGETQYF
>.|few|TRBV20-1|TRBJ1-1|12
TGCAGTGCTAGGAAGGGGAACACTGAAGCTTTCTTT
CSARKGNTEAFF
>TRBD1|.|TRBV4-3|TRBJ1-5|18
TGCGCCAGCAGCCAAGGGACAGGGGGATTAGGGAGCAATCAGCCCCAGCATTTT
CASSQGTGGLGSNQPQHF
>.|few|TRBV4-1|TRBJ2-7|16
TGCGCCAGCAGCCAAGATGTGGGTGGAACCCCGGGCGAGCAGTACTTC
CASSQDVGGTPGEQYF
>.|many|TRBV12-3/TRBV12-4|TRBJ1-6|14
TGTGCCAGCAGTTTAGTAAGGGGTGGGTCACCCCTCCACTTT
CASSLVRGGSPLHF
>TRBD1|many|TRBV11-3|TRBJ2-7|17
TGTGCCAGCAGCTCCCTAGGGCCGGGACAGCGAGCCTACGAGCAGTACTTC
CASSSLGPGQRAYEQYF